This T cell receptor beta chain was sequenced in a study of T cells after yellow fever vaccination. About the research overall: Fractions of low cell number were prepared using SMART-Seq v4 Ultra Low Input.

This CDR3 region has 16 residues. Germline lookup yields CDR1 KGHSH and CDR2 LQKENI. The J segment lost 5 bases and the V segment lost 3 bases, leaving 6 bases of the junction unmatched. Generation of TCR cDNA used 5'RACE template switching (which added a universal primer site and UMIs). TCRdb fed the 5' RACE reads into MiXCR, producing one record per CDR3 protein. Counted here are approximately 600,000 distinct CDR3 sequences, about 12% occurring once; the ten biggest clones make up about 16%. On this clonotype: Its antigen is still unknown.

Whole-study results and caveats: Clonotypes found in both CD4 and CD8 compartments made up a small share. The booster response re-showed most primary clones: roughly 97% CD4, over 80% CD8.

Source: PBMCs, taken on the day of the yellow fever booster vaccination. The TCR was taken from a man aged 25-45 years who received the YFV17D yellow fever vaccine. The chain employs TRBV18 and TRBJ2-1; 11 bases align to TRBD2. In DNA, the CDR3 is TGTGCCAGCTCACCCACCGGGACTAGCGGCAACAATGAGCAGTTCTTC. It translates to CASSPTGTSGNNEQFF.